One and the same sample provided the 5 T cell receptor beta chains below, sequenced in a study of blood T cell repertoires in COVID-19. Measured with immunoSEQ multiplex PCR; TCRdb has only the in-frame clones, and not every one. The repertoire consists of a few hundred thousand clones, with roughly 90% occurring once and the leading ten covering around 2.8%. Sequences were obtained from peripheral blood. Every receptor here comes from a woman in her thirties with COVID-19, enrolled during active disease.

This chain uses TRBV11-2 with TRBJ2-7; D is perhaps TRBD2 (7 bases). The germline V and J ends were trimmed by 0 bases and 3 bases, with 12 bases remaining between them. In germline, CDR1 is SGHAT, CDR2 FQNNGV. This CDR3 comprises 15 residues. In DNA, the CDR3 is TGTGCCAGCAGCTTAGATCTTAGGGGGGGCTACGAGCAGTACGTC. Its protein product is CASSLDLRGGYEQYV.

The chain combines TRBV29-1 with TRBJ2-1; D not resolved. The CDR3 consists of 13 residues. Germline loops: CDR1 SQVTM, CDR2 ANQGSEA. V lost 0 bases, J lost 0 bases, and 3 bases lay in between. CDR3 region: CSVEESSYNEQFF. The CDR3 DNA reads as TGCAGCGTTGAAGAGAGCTCCTACAATGAGCAGTTCTTC.

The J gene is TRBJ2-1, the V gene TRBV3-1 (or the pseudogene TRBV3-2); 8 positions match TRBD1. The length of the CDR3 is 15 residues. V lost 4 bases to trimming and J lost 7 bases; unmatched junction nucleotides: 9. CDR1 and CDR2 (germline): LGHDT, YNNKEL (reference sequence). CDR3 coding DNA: TGTGCCAGCAGCCGTTCGGTCAGGGGGCGAAATGAGCAGTTCTTC. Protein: CASSRSVRGRNEQFF.

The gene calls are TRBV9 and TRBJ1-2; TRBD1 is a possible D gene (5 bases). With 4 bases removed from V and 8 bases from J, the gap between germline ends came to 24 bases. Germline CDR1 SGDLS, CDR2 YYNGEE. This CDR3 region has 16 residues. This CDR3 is CASSPPGERQARGYTF. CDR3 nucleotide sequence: TGTGCCAGCAGCCCCCCGGGGGAAAGACAAGCTCGGGGCTACACCTTC.

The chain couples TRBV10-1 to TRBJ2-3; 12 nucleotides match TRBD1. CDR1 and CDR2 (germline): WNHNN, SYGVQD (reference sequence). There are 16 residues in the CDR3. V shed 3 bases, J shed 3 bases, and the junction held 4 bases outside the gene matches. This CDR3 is CASSDLGQGATDTQYF. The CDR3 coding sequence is TGCGCCAGCAGTGACCTGGGACAGGGGGCAACAGATACGCAGTATTTT.